This TCR beta chain originates from a study of human T cells and chemical hapten exposure. Study details: On roughly 2 cm by roughly 2 cm of upper inner arm skin, sensitization was performed with 2% DPC.

Regarding time point: patch test 3, about 24 weeks after DPC sensitization. Stated treatment: therapeutic diphenylcyclopropenone sensitization with weekly scalp DPC. Germline V CDR1 and CDR2: KGHDR, SFDVKD. The CDR3 totals 16 residues. The V end was cut by 4 bases, the J end by 5 bases, with 19 bases between. Overall study results and limits: Because all patients had alopecia, their immune responses might differ from healthy ones. Patch test scores rose with PT1 expanded TCR counts, a positive correlation.

Using its own MiXCR run on the RACE reads, TCRdb lists one record per CDR3 protein. The sample contains about 170,000 distinct CDR3 sequences, roughly a quarter of which appear only once. For this clonotype: Its antigen remains unidentified.

The gene calls are TRBV24-1 and TRBJ2-5; D not certain. The sample in question was whole blood, obtained in connection with sensitization to the hapten diphenylcyclopropenone (DPC). This sequence was found in a woman aged 18-29 years with alopecia areata. Some clones in this sample may be carry-over from other donors' samples. CDR3 residues: CATSEGYTSSTETQYF. For the CDR3, the DNA is TGTGCCACCAGTGAAGGGTACACCTCGTCGACTGAGACCCAGTACTTC.